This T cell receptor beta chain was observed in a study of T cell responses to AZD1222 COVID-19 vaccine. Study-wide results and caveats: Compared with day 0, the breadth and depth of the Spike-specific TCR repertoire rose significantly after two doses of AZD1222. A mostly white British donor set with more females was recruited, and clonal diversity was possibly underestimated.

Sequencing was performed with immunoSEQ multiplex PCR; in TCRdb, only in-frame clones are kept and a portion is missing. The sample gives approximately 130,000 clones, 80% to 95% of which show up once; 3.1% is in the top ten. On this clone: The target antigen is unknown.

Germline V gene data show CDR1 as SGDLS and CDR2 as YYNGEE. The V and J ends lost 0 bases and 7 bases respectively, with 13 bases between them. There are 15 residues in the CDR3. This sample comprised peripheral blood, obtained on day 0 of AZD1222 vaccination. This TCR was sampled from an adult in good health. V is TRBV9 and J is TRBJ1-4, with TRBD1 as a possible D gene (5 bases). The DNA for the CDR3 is TGTGCCAGCAGCGTAGCATCGGGGGAGAGTGAAAAACTGTTTTTT. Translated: CASSVASGESEKLFF.